The 32 T cell receptor beta chains presented below share a single source sample, sequenced in a study of shared clonotypes between healthy human individuals. CD8 cells regarded as naive lacked CD45RO, were positively chosen for CCR7, and omitted terminally differentiated effector memory CD45RA+ cells. Repertoires were generated with immunoSEQ multiplex PCR, while TCRdb's copy carries only in-frame clones and drops some. The sample has about 2 million clones, over 85% seen once. The material sequenced was naive CD8+ T cells sorted from blood. These receptor sequences come from a man aged 18 to 35 in good health.

The J gene is TRBJ2-3, the V gene TRBV7-9; D ambiguous. The length of the CDR3 is 12 residues. Trimming left V 7 bases short and J 6 bases short, with 11 bases between. Germline CDR1 and CDR2: SEHNR and FQNEAQ (reference sequence). In DNA, the CDR3 is TGTGCCAGCAACGTAGGCAAGGATACGCAGTATTTT. Translating it yields CASNVGKDTQYF.

The rearrangement links TRBV7-6 to TRBJ2-5; possibly TRBD1 or TRBD2 for D (5 bases each). CDR1 SGHVS and CDR2 FNYEAQ come from the germline V gene. Trimming removed 9 bases at V and 1 base at J, with 18 bases between. The CDR3 spans 15 residues. The CDR3 sequence is CASSLGRGVQETQYF. The DNA of the CDR3 is TGTGCCAGTTCCCTGGGACGTGGGGTCCAAGAGACCCAGTACTTC. Together with reference TRBV7-6 and TRBJ2-5, the CDR3 gives the full variable domain: GAGVSQSPRYKVTKRGQDVALRCDPISGHVSLYWYRQALGQGPEFLTYFNYEAQQDKSGLPNDRFSAERPEGSISTLTIQRTEQRDSAMYRCASSLGRGVQETQYFGPGTRLLVL.

This clone occurred once. J is TRBJ2-3 and V is TRBV9; no clear D gene. The germline V gene has CDR1 SGDLS and CDR2 YYNGEE. The germline V and J ends were trimmed by 3 bases and 7 bases, with 6 bases remaining between them. This CDR3 contains 11 residues. CDR3 in DNA: TGTGCCAGCAGCGGGGTAAATACGCAGTATTTT. Translating it yields CASSGVNTQYF.

The chain joins TRBV15 to TRBJ1-2; D is ambiguous. Germline loops: CDR1 LNHNV, CDR2 YYDKDF (reference sequence). V lost 5 bases and J 0 bases, leaving 10 bases between the germline ends. This CDR3 comprises 14 residues. CDR3 protein: CATSARTANYGYTF. The DNA for the CDR3 is TGTGCCACCAGCGCCAGGACGGCTAACTATGGCTACACCTTC.

The chain joins TRBV6-6 to TRBJ2-7, with D perhaps matching TRBD2 (5 bases). Looked up from germline, CDR1 is MNHNY and CDR2 is SVGAGI (reference sequence). This CDR3 spans 11 amino acids. CDR3 region: CAAAGPYEQYF. In DNA, the CDR3 is TGTGCAGCCGCGGGCCCATACGAGCAGTACTTC.

The chain carries TRBV10-1 and TRBJ2-3; 10 positions match TRBD1. The CDR3 runs 20 residues. Germline V CDR1 and CDR2: WNHNN, SYGVQD (reference sequence). The junction had 22 bases not matched to a gene; V was cut back by 8 bases and J by 2 bases. CDR3 region: CASLGTGAHPGGRTTDTQYF. The DNA for the CDR3 is TGCGCCAGCCTGGGGACAGGGGCCCACCCCGGCGGGAGGACCACAGATACGCAGTATTTT.

The chain recombines TRBV11-2 with TRBJ2-5; unclear D gene. V was pared by 3 bases and J by 1 base, with 9 bases between. CDR1 and CDR2 from the germline V gene are SGHAT and FQNNGV. The CDR3 runs to 14 residues. The DNA of the CDR3 is TGTGCCAGCAGCTTCCTTACGGGCCAAGAGACCCAGTACTTC. Residues: CASSFLTGQETQYF.

The chain has TRBV2 and TRBJ2-5, with D maybe TRBD1 (5 bases). Germline CDR1 SNHLY, CDR2 FYNNEI. The CDR3 has 15 residues. V lost 1 base and J 4 bases, leaving 13 bases between the germline ends. The CDR3 DNA reads TGTGCCAGCAGTGAAGGGGCAGGGTATGGAGAGACCCAGTACTTC. This gives the protein CASSEGAGYGETQYF.

The gene calls are TRBV7-9 and TRBJ2-7; TRBD2 aligns across 13 bases. This CDR3 contains 17 residues. Germline CDR1 reads SEHNR; CDR2 reads FQNEAQ (reference sequence). V was pared by 3 bases and J by 2 bases, with 7 bases of the junction left unmatched. The CDR3 DNA reads as TGTGCCAGCAGCTTTGGGACTAGCGGGAACTATCCCTACGAGCAGTACTTC. Translating gives CASSFGTSGNYPYEQYF.

As for this clone: Additional DNA sequences in this sample encode the identical CDR3. V is TRBV19 and J is TRBJ2-7; D perhaps matches TRBD1 (6 bases). Trimming stripped 5 bases from V and 1 base from J, with 9 bases between. The CDR3 sequence is 13 residues long. Germline loops: CDR1 LNHDA, CDR2 SQIVND (reference sequence). CDR3 amino acids: CASSLQGSYEQYF. The CDR3 bases are TGTGCCAGTAGTCTACAGGGATCCTACGAGCAGTACTTC.

The J gene is TRBJ2-1, the V gene TRBV2; D is ambiguous. The CDR3 is made up of 13 amino acids. V was shortened by 3 bases and J by 4 bases, with 7 bases between the two germline ends. The germline gives CDR1 SNHLY, CDR2 FYNNEI. CDR3 region: CASSETPYNEQFF. CDR3 nucleotides: TGTGCCAGCAGTGAGACGCCGTACAATGAGCAGTTCTTC.

This chain joins TRBV10-3 and TRBJ2-7; a weak D match, TRBD1 (6 bases). The CDR3 has 15 residues. Germline CDR1 and CDR2: ENHRY and SYGVKD. V was shortened by 3 bases and J by 2 bases, with 14 bases between the two germline ends. The CDR3 is CAISDFDRFAYEQYF. As DNA, the CDR3 is TGTGCCATCAGTGACTTCGACAGGTTTGCCTACGAGCAGTACTTC.

CDR3 sequence: CASNPQRGGVSYNEQFF. The DNA for the CDR3 is TGCGCCAGCAACCCTCAGAGGGGAGGGGTTTCCTACAATGAGCAGTTCTTC. The chain has TRBV5-1 and TRBJ2-1; 7 nucleotides line up with TRBD2. From germline, CDR1 is SGHRS and CDR2 YFSETQ. This CDR3 is built from 17 residues. The V and J ends lost 6 bases and 1 base, in that order; junction bases with no gene match: 13.

The chain has TRBV19 and TRBJ1-6, with TRBD1 matching over 9 bases. This CDR3 comprises 14 residues. Germline loops: CDR1 LNHDA, CDR2 SQIVND (reference sequence). Trimming cost V 7 bases and J 7 bases; bases outside gene matches: 5. The DNA of the CDR3 is TGTGCCAGTACCTCCGGGACAGGGAATTCACCCCTCCACTTT. It is translated as CASTSGTGNSPLHF. The variable domain in full, with the rest retrieved from reference TRBV19 and TRBJ1-6, is DGGITQSPKYLFRKEGQNVTLSCEQNLNHDAMYWYRQDPGQGLRLIYYSQIVNDFQKGDIAEGYSVSREKKESFPLTVTSAQKNPTAFYLCASTSGTGNSPLHFGNGTRLTVT.

The CDR3 sequence: CASSFADDRDGYTF. CDR3 coding DNA: TGTGCCAGCAGTTTCGCAGACGATAGGGATGGCTACACCTTC. The J gene is TRBJ1-2, the V gene TRBV27; D ambiguous. CDR1 is MNHEY and CDR2 is SMNVEV in the germline V gene (reference sequence). The CDR3 contains 14 residues. Trimming left V 3 bases short and J 6 bases short, with 14 bases between.

The chain recombines TRBV11-2 with TRBJ1-4; D is undetermined. V gave up 0 bases and J gave up 0 bases, with 5 bases separating them. The CDR3 is 15 amino acids. Germline CDR1 SGHAT, CDR2 FQNNGV. The DNA of the CDR3 is TGTGCCAGCAGCTTAGAGGGGACAACTAATGAAAAACTGTTTTTT. Translated, it gives CASSLEGTTNEKLFF.

This clone came up once. The chain links TRBV9 to TRBJ2-3; tentatively, D is TRBD2 (6 bases). Germline CDR1 is SGDLS and CDR2 is YYNGEE. V was clipped by 3 bases and J by 2 bases, with 13 bases between them. The CDR3 covers 15 residues. The CDR3 DNA reads TGTGCCAGCAGCGCATTCGGGAGACCCACAGATACGCAGTATTTT. Translated: CASSAFGRPTDTQYF.

With regard to this clone: Compared with germline, one end of the junction differs, possibly owing to a read error. The chain employs TRBV18 and TRBJ1-4; no definite D call. The germline gives CDR1 KGHSH, CDR2 LQKENI. CDR3 length equals 17 residues. The CDR3 sequence: CASSPPGSGVTSEKLFF. As DNA, the CDR3 is TGTGCCAGCTCACCACCGGGCAGCGGGGTTACTAGTGAAAAACTGTTTTTT. Full variable domain (rest looked up from reference TRBV18 and TRBJ1-4): NAGVMQNPRHLVRRRGQEARLRCSPMKGHSHVYWYRQLPEEGLKFMVYLQKENIIDESGMPKERFSAEFPKEGPSILRIQQVVRGDSAAYFCASSPPGSGVTSEKLFFGSGTQLSVL.

This chain links TRBV19 with TRBJ2-1; D gene uncertain. There are 13 residues in the CDR3. The germline gives CDR1 LNHDA, CDR2 SQIVND (reference sequence). V gave up 10 bases and J gave up 3 bases, with 13 bases separating them. CDR3 in DNA: TGTGCCACCGGTCCAATCGACTACAATGAGCAGTTCTTC. The encoded protein is CATGPIDYNEQFF. The whole variable domain, remainder taken from reference TRBV19 and TRBJ2-1, is DGGITQSPKYLFRKEGQNVTLSCEQNLNHDAMYWYRQDPGQGLRLIYYSQIVNDFQKGDIAEGYSVSREKKESFPLTVTSAQKNPTAFYLCATGPIDYNEQFFGPGTRLTVL.

The rearrangement links TRBV7-9 to TRBJ1-2; D remains unclear. V lost 3 bases, J lost 4 bases, and 9 bases lay in between. CDR1 is SEHNR and CDR2 is FQNEAQ in the germline V gene (reference sequence). CDR3 length: 13 residues. The DNA for the CDR3 is TGTGCCAGCAGCTTCATTTCAGCCTATGGCTACACCTTC. It translates to CASSFISAYGYTF.

The chain recombines TRBV4-3 with TRBJ2-7; no clear D. The germline gives CDR1 LGHNA, CDR2 YSLEER. Trimming shortened V by 1 base and J by 1 base, and 8 bases separated the two germline ends. This CDR3 has 14 amino acids. The CDR3 coding sequence is TGCGCCAGCAGCCAAGGGTCTGCTTCCTACGAGCAGTACTTC. As protein: CASSQGSASYEQYF.

V usage is TRBV27 and J usage is TRBJ2-1; 8 nucleotides agree with TRBD2. Trimming removed 4 bases from V and 7 bases from J; junction bases left unmatched: 6. The CDR3 loop spans 14 amino acids. The germline V gene encodes CDR1 MNHEY and CDR2 SMNVEV (reference sequence). The CDR3 coding sequence is TGTGCCAGCAGTTCCCTAGCTAGCGGGAATGAGCAGTTCTTC. This codes for CASSSLASGNEQFF.

This clone was counted once. The chain uses TRBV6-5 and TRBJ2-1; D gene unclear. CDR1 is MNHEY, CDR2 SVGAGI, per germline. There are 11 residues in the CDR3. Trimming stripped 7 bases from V and 10 bases from J, with 11 bases between. The CDR3 loop reads CASTSGSEQFF. In nucleotides, the CDR3 is TGTGCCAGCACCTCAGGTTCGGAGCAGTTCTTC.

This sequence joins TRBV5-1 and TRBJ2-3; 8 nucleotides agree with TRBD2. The CDR3 contains 16 residues. The V gene's germline CDR1 is SGHRS and CDR2 YFSETQ. J was trimmed by 6 bases and V by 0 bases; bases with no gene match: 9. CDR3 nucleotide sequence: TGCGCCAGCAGCTTGGGCCCGATCGGCGGGAGGGATACGCAGTATTTT. It specifies CASSLGPIGGRDTQYF.

The J gene is TRBJ1-4, the V gene TRBV10-3, with D possibly matching TRBD1 (5 bases). The CDR3 contains 14 residues. With 3 bases removed from V and 7 bases from J, the gap between germline ends came to 12 bases. Per germline, CDR1 ENHRY and CDR2 SYGVKD. CDR3 sequence reads: CAISDGGTGEKLFF. The CDR3 nucleotides read TGTGCCATCAGTGATGGGGGTACGGGTGAAAAACTGTTTTTT.

V is TRBV2 and J is TRBJ1-2; no clear D gene. Looked up from germline, CDR1 is SNHLY and CDR2 is FYNNEI. Trimming took off 2 bases at V and 0 bases at J, with 16 bases between the two ends. The length of the CDR3 is 17 residues. CDR3 region: CASSEKAGPLTNYGYTF. The DNA of the CDR3 is TGTGCCAGCAGTGAAAAGGCAGGCCCGCTTACTAACTATGGCTACACCTTC.

The chain couples TRBV4-3 to TRBJ2-7, with D possibly matching TRBD2 (6 bases). Germline V gene data show CDR1 as LGHNA and CDR2 as YSLEER. With 0 bases removed from V and 6 bases from J, the gap between germline ends came to 9 bases. This CDR3 contains 13 residues. The CDR3, as DNA: TGCGCCAGCAGCCAAGATGTGGGAGGCGAGCAGTACTTC. Protein product: CASSQDVGGEQYF.

This chain uses TRBV7-9 with TRBJ1-2; D is undetermined. Germline values: CDR1 SEHNR, CDR2 FQNEAQ (reference sequence). The length of the CDR3 is 15 residues. V was trimmed by 5 bases and J by 3 bases, leaving 16 bases between them. CDR3 DNA: TGTGCCAGCAGCCCCTCCTTTAGAGGAGACTATGGCTACACCTTC. Translation gives CASSPSFRGDYGYTF.

The gene calls are TRBV30 and TRBJ2-1, with no clear D. The germline CDR1 and CDR2 sequences are GTSNPN and SVGIG (reference sequence). The CDR3 spans 12 residues. V lost 2 bases and J 8 bases, leaving 10 bases between the germline ends. CDR3 sequence (DNA): TGTGCCTGGAGTTTAGGCACCTATGAGCAGTTCTTC. Translating gives CAWSLGTYEQFF.

CDR3 loop: CASTRGVERGEQYF. The CDR3 DNA reads as TGTGCCAGCACCAGGGGGGTTGAACGTGGAGAGCAGTACTTC. The rearrangement uses TRBV28 and TRBJ2-7; TRBD1 might be the D (7 bases). This CDR3 has 14 amino acids. V lost 7 bases to trimming and J lost 7 bases, with 20 bases between them. The germline gives CDR1 MDHEN, CDR2 SYDVKM.

V usage is TRBV9 and J usage is TRBJ2-1; D gene ambiguous. V was shortened by 0 bases and J by 5 bases, with 9 bases between the two germline ends. There are 14 residues in the CDR3. In germline, CDR1 is SGDLS, CDR2 YYNGEE. The CDR3 is CASSVEPGDNEQFF. CDR3 nucleotide sequence: TGTGCCAGCAGCGTAGAACCAGGCGACAATGAGCAGTTCTTC.

This clone was detected only once. This chain uses TRBV30 with TRBJ1-4, with D unclear. In germline, CDR1 is GTSNPN, CDR2 SVGIG (reference sequence). The V and J ends lost 0 bases and 8 bases respectively, with 13 bases between them. The CDR3 is made up of 14 amino acids. CDR3 in amino acids: CAWSVLTPREKLFF. CDR3 sequence (DNA): TGTGCCTGGAGTGTACTGACTCCGAGAGAAAAACTGTTTTTT.